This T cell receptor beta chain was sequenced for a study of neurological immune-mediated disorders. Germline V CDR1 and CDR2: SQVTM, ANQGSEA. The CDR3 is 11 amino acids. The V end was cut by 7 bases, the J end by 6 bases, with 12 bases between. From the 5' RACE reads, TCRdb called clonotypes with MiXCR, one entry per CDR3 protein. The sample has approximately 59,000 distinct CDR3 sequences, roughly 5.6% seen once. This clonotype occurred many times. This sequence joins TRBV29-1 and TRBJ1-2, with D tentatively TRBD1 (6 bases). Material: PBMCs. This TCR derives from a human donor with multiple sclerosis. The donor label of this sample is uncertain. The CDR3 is CSAAQGHGYTF. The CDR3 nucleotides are TGCAGCGCGGCACAGGGTCATGGCTACACCTTC.